The next 25 T cell receptor beta chains were all read from a single sample in a study of blood T cell repertoires in COVID-19. TCRdb keeps only in-frame clones here, not all; method: immunoSEQ multiplex PCR. The profile covers around 250,000 clones, with approximately 82% appearing a single time and over 12% taken by the ten largest. Sample: PBMCs or T cells enriched from blood (not recorded which). The receptors derive from a man between 35 and 55 years old who had recovered from COVID-19.

This clone was detected only a few times. Within the sample, other DNA sequences also encode this same CDR3. The V gene is TRBV9, the J gene TRBJ1-1; D is possibly TRBD1 (5 bases). Trimming removed 2 bases at V and 4 bases at J, with 12 bases between. CDR3 size: 14 residues. CDR1 and CDR2 (germline): SGDLS, YYNGEE. DNA for the CDR3: TGTGCCAGCAGCGTGAGTCGGGGGGGCACTGAAGCTTTCTTT. This encodes CASSVSRGGTEAFF.

This chain links TRBV12-3 or TRBV12-4 with TRBJ2-2, with 8 bases that match TRBD1. CDR3 size: 13 residues. Trimming removed 5 bases from V and 6 bases from J; junction bases left unmatched: 2. The CDR3 here is CASSLQGAGELFF. The CDR3 DNA follows: TGTGCCAGCAGTCTACAGGGGGCCGGGGAGCTGTTTTTT.

The gene calls are TRBV7-6 and TRBJ2-3; TRBD2 agrees at 10 bases. The germline CDR1 and CDR2 sequences are SGHVS and FNYEAQ. J lost 11 bases, V lost 1 base, and 18 bases had no gene match. The CDR3 is made up of 18 amino acids. The CDR3 reads CASSLGDAGTSATEGQYF. Written as DNA, the CDR3 is TGTGCCAGCAGCTTAGGGGACGCCGGGACTAGCGCCACCGAGGGGCAGTATTTT.

The chain links TRBV25-1 to TRBJ1-4, with D hard to call. V was trimmed by 3 bases and J by 8 bases, leaving 16 bases between them. Germline V CDR1 and CDR2: MGHDK, SYGVNS. CDR3 length equals 15 residues. For the CDR3, the DNA is TGTGCCAGCAGTGAGCCCAGCGGCCCGGGGGAAAAACTGTTTTTT. Amino acids: CASSEPSGPGEKLFF.

This clone came up a few times. This chain joins TRBV9 and TRBJ1-1, with a possible D match to TRBD1 (6 bases). Trimming removed 4 bases at V and 5 bases at J, with 21 bases between. Germline V gene lookup returns CDR1 SGDLS and CDR2 YYNGEE. The CDR3 loop spans 16 amino acids. For the CDR3, the DNA is TGTGCCAGCAGCCCGGATCCTGGGGGGGCCGGGACTGAAGCTTTCTTT. Protein product: CASSPDPGGAGTEAFF.

This clone was recorded a few times. The genes are TRBV25-1 and TRBJ2-3, with 7 bases identical to TRBD1. With V trimmed by 5 bases and J by 2 bases, 4 bases remained unmatched. The CDR3 totals 14 residues. Germline V lookup: CDR1 MGHDK, CDR2 SYGVNS. The CDR3 protein is CASSRDSPTDTQYF. DNA of the CDR3: TGTGCCAGCAGTCGGGACAGCCCCACAGATACGCAGTATTTT.

The chain joins TRBV2 to TRBJ2-1; D may be TRBD2 (6 bases). Germline V gene lookup returns CDR1 SNHLY and CDR2 FYNNEI. The ends were cut back, 1 base at V and 2 bases at J, with 12 bases in the middle. This CDR3 has 16 amino acids. CDR3 protein: CASSEGGGNAYNEQFF. For the CDR3, the DNA is TGTGCCAGCAGTGAAGGGGGCGGGAACGCCTACAATGAGCAGTTCTTC.

This clone was counted once. The chain links TRBV7-3 to TRBJ2-5; no firm D call. CDR1 SGHTA and CDR2 FQGTGA come from the germline V gene. Trimming removed 2 bases from V and 5 bases from J, with 9 bases in between. The CDR3 contains 13 residues. In DNA, the CDR3 is TGTGCCAGCAGCTTATCCTCGGAGGAGACCCAGTACTTC. This sequence encodes CASSLSSEETQYF.

The CDR3 coding sequence is TGCGCCAGCAGCCAACGGGACAGGGATAATTCACCCCTCCACTTT. Amino acid sequence: CASSQRDRDNSPLHF. V is TRBV4-1 and J is TRBJ1-6; 9 bases are a match to TRBD1. Germline CDR1 and CDR2: MGHRA and YSYEKL. V lost 2 bases to trimming and J lost 5 bases; unmatched junction nucleotides: 1. The length of the CDR3 is 15 residues.

CDR3 nucleotides: TGTGCCAGCAGTTACAAGGGGGCCCCCTACAATGAGCAGTTCTTC. Translated, it gives CASSYKGAPYNEQFF. The chain joins TRBV6-5 to TRBJ2-1, with 7 bases that match TRBD1. The germline gives CDR1 MNHEY, CDR2 SVGAGI. Trimming at V came to 2 bases and at J to 2 bases, leaving 3 bases not matched to a gene. The CDR3 is 15 residues long.

CDR3 in DNA: TGTGCCTGGAGCGCAAGAGACGAGCAGTACTTC. It codes for CAWSARDEQYF. The rearrangement uses TRBV30 and TRBJ2-7, with D unclear. V lost 3 bases to trimming and J lost 5 bases, with 8 bases between them. The CDR3 consists of 11 residues. Germline-derived CDR1 and CDR2 are GTSNPN and SVGIG (reference sequence). Drawing the rest from reference TRBV30 and TRBJ2-7, the complete variable domain is SQTIHQWPATLVQPVGSPLSLECTVEGTSNPNLYWYRQAAGRGLQLLFYSVGIGQISSEVPQNLSASRPQDRQFILSSKKLLLSDSGFYLCAWSARDEQYFGPGTRLTVT.

The rearrangement uses TRBV19 and TRBJ1-6, with 8 bases fitting TRBD1. V was clipped by 2 bases and J by 9 bases; unmatched bases: 6. CDR1 is LNHDA and CDR2 is SQIVND in the germline V gene (reference sequence). The CDR3 loop spans 15 amino acids. CDR3 DNA sequence: TGTGCCAGTAGTATAAGGGCAGGGGGCGCTTCACCCCTCCACTTT. This codes for CASSIRAGGASPLHF. Combining the CDR3 with reference TRBV19 and TRBJ1-6 gives the whole variable domain DGGITQSPKYLFRKEGQNVTLSCEQNLNHDAMYWYRQDPGQGLRLIYYSQIVNDFQKGDIAEGYSVSREKKESFPLTVTSAQKNPTAFYLCASSIRAGGASPLHFGNGTRLTVT.

The chain has TRBV28 and TRBJ2-1; 9 nucleotides agree with TRBD2. The CDR3 length is 15 residues. Trimming removed 2 bases from V and 8 bases from J; junction bases left unmatched: 7. Germline CDR1 MDHEN, CDR2 SYDVKM. The CDR3 nucleotides read TGTGCCAGCAGTTTACTAGCGGGAACGGTCGATGAGCAGTTCTTC. Amino acids: CASSLLAGTVDEQFF.

The V call is TRBV5-4, the J call TRBJ1-2; a weak D match, TRBD1 (5 bases). Germline CDR1 is SGHNT and CDR2 is YYREEE (reference sequence). Trimming left V 0 bases short and J 4 bases short, with 7 bases between. The CDR3 runs 13 residues. CDR3 residues: CASSLEGVYGYTF. The CDR3 coding sequence is TGTGCCAGCAGCTTGGAAGGGGTCTATGGCTACACCTTC.

The chain couples TRBV2 to TRBJ2-7; 7 nucleotides align to TRBD1. The CDR3 covers 14 residues. CDR1 and CDR2 (germline): SNHLY, FYNNEI. V gave up 3 bases and J gave up 4 bases; unmatched junction bases: 6. This CDR3 reads CASSDGQGVYEQYF. CDR3 DNA sequence: TGTGCCAGCAGTGACGGCCAGGGGGTGTACGAGCAGTACTTC. The full variable domain, its missing parts supplied by reference TRBV2 and TRBJ2-7, is EPEVTQTPSHQVTQMGQEVILRCVPISNHLYFYWYRQILGQKVEFLVSFYNNEISEKSEIFDDQFSVERPDGSNFTLKIRSTKLEDSAMYFCASSDGQGVYEQYFGPGTRLTVT.

This clone was observed once. The chain is built from TRBV2 and TRBJ1-5; no firm D call. Trimming pared 3 bases from V and 10 bases from J, leaving 10 bases between. CDR3 length equals 12 residues. The V gene's germline CDR1 is SNHLY and CDR2 FYNNEI. CDR3: CASSDPRLPQHF. For the CDR3, the DNA is TGTGCCAGCAGTGATCCCCGACTTCCCCAGCATTTT.

CDR3 sequence: CASSLEDRVSPLHF. CDR3 DNA sequence: TGTGCCAGCAGCTTAGAAGACAGGGTTTCACCCCTCCACTTT. The J gene is TRBJ1-6, the V gene TRBV7-2; 7 bases match TRBD1. The V segment lost 1 base and the J segment 9 bases; nucleotides outside the gene matches: 3. This CDR3 is built from 14 residues. Germline V gene data show CDR1 as SGHTA and CDR2 as FQGNSA.

The V call is TRBV27, the J call TRBJ2-7, with 7 positions matching TRBD1. CDR3 length equals 15 residues. V lost 5 bases to trimming and J lost 2 bases; unmatched junction nucleotides: 9. Germline CDR1 and CDR2: MNHEY and SMNVEV (reference sequence). CDR3 sequence reads: CASSAFRDSPYEQYF. The CDR3 nucleotides are TGTGCCAGCAGTGCATTCCGGGACAGCCCCTACGAGCAGTACTTC.

This chain connects TRBV5-1 to TRBJ2-2; perhaps TRBD1 as D (6 bases). V lost 1 base and J 4 bases, leaving 8 bases between the germline ends. CDR1 and CDR2 from the germline V gene are SGHRS and YFSETQ. The CDR3 contains 14 residues. The CDR3: CASSLTGSTGELFF. CDR3 nucleotides: TGCGCCAGCAGCTTGACAGGGTCCACCGGGGAGCTGTTTTTT.

This clone was seen many times. This chain connects TRBV2 to TRBJ1-5; D perhaps matches TRBD1 (5 bases). Trimming removed 1 base at V and 10 bases at J, with 8 bases between. Looked up from germline, CDR1 is SNHLY and CDR2 is FYNNEI. CDR3 size: 12 residues. The CDR3 here is CASSEGGGPQHF. For the CDR3, the DNA is TGTGCCAGCAGTGAAGGGGGGGGACCCCAGCATTTT. Drawing the rest from reference TRBV2 and TRBJ1-5, the complete variable domain is EPEVTQTPSHQVTQMGQEVILRCVPISNHLYFYWYRQILGQKVEFLVSFYNNEISEKSEIFDDQFSVERPDGSNFTLKIRSTKLEDSAMYFCASSEGGGPQHFGDGTRLSIL.

The V gene is TRBV18, the J gene TRBJ1-3, with 7 bases lining up with TRBD1. V shed 4 bases and J 0 bases; nucleotides not matched to a gene: 9. CDR1 and CDR2 from the germline V gene are KGHSH and LQKENI. This CDR3 is built from 17 residues. The DNA of the CDR3 is TGTGCCAGCTCACTAGAACTGGACAGGAACTCTGGAAACACCATATATTTT. It yields the protein CASSLELDRNSGNTIYF.

The chain joins TRBV5-4 to TRBJ2-4, with 7 bases fitting TRBD2. Per germline, CDR1 SGHNT and CDR2 YYREEE (reference sequence). The junction had 12 bases not matched to a gene; V was cut back by 0 bases and J by 6 bases. CDR3 size: 17 residues. CDR3 sequence (DNA): TGTGCCAGCAGCTTGGGCGGGAGATTATCGGGTGGAAACATTCAGTACTTC. It codes for CASSLGGRLSGGNIQYF.

The J gene is TRBJ2-5, the V gene TRBV19; 13 bases line up with TRBD2. The V gene's germline CDR1 is LNHDA and CDR2 SQIVND (reference sequence). V was pared by 6 bases and J by 4 bases, with 17 bases of the junction left unmatched. The CDR3 loop spans 19 amino acids. The CDR3: CASRRSWTSGGSHRETQYF. CDR3 in DNA: TGTGCCAGTAGGCGAAGCTGGACTAGCGGGGGCTCTCACAGAGAGACCCAGTACTTC.

The chain recombines TRBV4-3 with TRBJ1-6, with 7 bases identical to TRBD1. CDR1 and CDR2 (germline): LGHNA, YSLEER. There are 15 residues in the CDR3. The V segment lost 0 bases and the J segment 8 bases; nucleotides outside the gene matches: 4. CDR3 bases: TGCGCCAGCAGCCAAGATCGCAGGGGGGATTCACCCCTCCACTTT. Its protein product is CASSQDRRGDSPLHF.

V is TRBV11-2 and J is TRBJ2-2, with D possibly matching TRBD2 (6 bases). This CDR3 spans 15 amino acids. From germline, CDR1 is SGHAT and CDR2 FQNNGV. V lost 5 bases and J 6 bases, leaving 16 bases between the germline ends. The CDR3, as DNA: TGTGCCAGCAGCCGTGCGGGGAGCCGGGCCGGGGAGCTGTTTTTT. This translates into CASSRAGSRAGELFF.